This T cell receptor (beta chain) was sequenced for a study of PD-L1 blockade in urothelial cancer. The V gene's germline CDR1 is SGDLS and CDR2 YYNGEE. The V and J ends lost 0 bases and 9 bases, in that order; junction bases with no gene match: 7. CDR3 length: 15 amino acids. There are a few counts of this clone. Some clones are missing from TCRdb's copy, which holds only in-frame ones; the method was immunoSEQ multiplex PCR. The table has 45,000 to 55,000 clones, 70% to 80% seen once. Regarding time point: pretreatment peripheral blood. The V and J genes are TRBV9 and TRBJ1-3; the match to TRBD1 covers 9 bases. The TCR sequence derives from a man between 65 and 85 years old with urothelial cancer. The sequencing here drew on PBMCs, taken around atezolizumab (anti-PD-L1) treatment. The CDR3 region has the DNA TGTGCCAGCAGCGTAGCTACGGGACAGGGTAGCACCATATATTTT. The encoded protein is CASSVATGQGSTIYF.